Shown below are 22 T cell receptor beta chains from a single sample sequenced in a study of blood T cell repertoires in COVID-19. TCRdb's table, derived via immunoSEQ multiplex PCR, lists solely in-frame clones and lacks some. Of tens of thousands of clones in the sample, roughly 80% were seen once. The sample consisted of peripheral blood. The receptors were gathered from a woman at least 80 years old with active or convalescent COVID-19.

V and J are TRBV30 and TRBJ2-7; 9 bases are a match to TRBD1. This CDR3 is 16 amino acids long. The V gene end was trimmed by 0 bases and the J gene end by 1 base; junction bases not matched to a gene: 7. Germline values: CDR1 GTSNPN, CDR2 SVGIG (reference sequence). Written as DNA, the CDR3 is TGTGCCTGGAGTGTACTTGGGGGGACAGGGTCCTACGAGCAGTACTTC. This codes for CAWSVLGGTGSYEQYF. The full variable domain, with the rest looked up from reference TRBV30 and TRBJ2-7, is SQTIHQWPATLVQPVGSPLSLECTVEGTSNPNLYWYRQAAGRGLQLLFYSVGIGQISSEVPQNLSASRPQDRQFILSSKKLLLSDSGFYLCAWSVLGGTGSYEQYFGPGTRLTVT.

The genes are TRBV11-1 and TRBJ2-1; 7 bases align to TRBD1. V lost 2 bases to trimming and J lost 9 bases; unmatched junction nucleotides: 10. CDR3 size: 15 residues. CDR1 and CDR2 (germline): SGHAT, FQDESV (reference sequence). The CDR3 coding sequence is TGTGCCAGCAGCTTACCTATCGACAGGGCTGTTGAGCAGTTCTTC. Its protein is CASSLPIDRAVEQFF.

The chain joins TRBV24-1 to TRBJ2-3; 7 nucleotides align to TRBD2. Germline V gene data show CDR1 as KGHDR and CDR2 as SFDVKD. The CDR3 has 16 residues. V gave up 5 bases and J gave up 1 base; unmatched junction bases: 8. The CDR3 protein is CATSASAGIGTDTQYF. As DNA, the CDR3 is TGTGCCACCAGTGCCTCAGCGGGGATCGGCACAGATACGCAGTATTTT.

The V and J genes are TRBV27 and TRBJ1-5; D is perhaps TRBD1 (5 bases). This CDR3 region has 17 residues. The V gene lost 3 bases and the J gene lost 3 bases, with 18 bases spanning the gap. CDR1 and CDR2 (germline): MNHEY, SMNVEV (reference sequence). This CDR3 is CASSLLFSVGDNQPQHF. The CDR3 coding sequence is TGTGCCAGCAGTTTGCTATTTTCGGTAGGGGACAATCAGCCCCAGCATTTT.

The rearrangement joins TRBV2 to TRBJ2-3, with D tentatively TRBD2 (5 bases). Germline loops: CDR1 SNHLY, CDR2 FYNNEI. V was pared by 7 bases and J by 4 bases, with 15 bases between. The CDR3 spans 14 residues. The CDR3 nucleotides read TGTGCCAGCAACGGGGATGCCAATCCAGATACGCAGTATTTT. The encoded protein is CASNGDANPDTQYF.

In DNA form, the CDR3 reads TGTGCCAGCAGCCGTACTAGCGGGAGCGGGGAGACCCAGTACTTC. Its translation: CASSRTSGSGETQYF. V usage is TRBV5-4 and J usage is TRBJ2-5; 11 bases align to TRBD2. The V gene end was trimmed by 4 bases and the J gene end by 5 bases; junction bases not matched to a gene: 7. Germline-derived CDR1 and CDR2 are SGHNT and YYREEE (reference sequence). This CDR3 is 15 amino acids long.

The genes are TRBV30 and TRBJ1-6; D is undetermined. Trimming removed 3 bases at V and 0 bases at J, with 18 bases between. CDR3 length equals 18 residues. Germline-derived CDR1 and CDR2 are GTSNPN and SVGIG (reference sequence). CDR3 bases: TGTGCCTGGAGGTTTTCGGGAACAACTATCTCCTATAATTCACCCCTCCACTTT. This encodes CAWRFSGTTISYNSPLHF.

This rearrangement joins TRBV10-3 to TRBJ2-2; the match to TRBD1 covers 8 bases. Germline-derived CDR1 and CDR2 are ENHRY and SYGVKD. There are 14 residues in the CDR3. The ends lost 7 bases at V and 3 bases at J; junction bases unmatched: 4. This CDR3 reads CAIKDRVDTGELFF. In DNA, the CDR3 is TGTGCCATCAAGGACAGGGTCGACACCGGGGAGCTGTTTTTT.

The chain uses TRBV19 and TRBJ2-7, with D possibly being TRBD1 (6 bases). V lost 2 bases and J lost 2, with 13 bases in between. The CDR3 spans 15 residues. Germline V gives CDR1 LNHDA, CDR2 SQIVND (reference sequence). CDR3 amino acids: CASSISNRATYEQYF. The DNA of the CDR3 is TGTGCCAGTAGTATATCGAACAGGGCTACCTACGAGCAGTACTTC.

The V and J genes are TRBV6-5 and TRBJ2-7; no clear D. V dropped 2 bases and J dropped 7 bases, with 18 bases sitting between them. CDR1 MNHEY and CDR2 SVGAGI come from the germline V gene. The CDR3 is 15 amino acids. The CDR3, as DNA: TGTGCCAGCAGTTACGGCGGAGCATCGGAGAAGGAGCAGTACTTC. Translating it yields CASSYGGASEKEQYF.

This clone was observed a few times. The V call is TRBV7-9, the J call TRBJ1-6; D gene uncertain. CDR1 SEHNR and CDR2 FQNEAQ come from the germline V gene (reference sequence). The V and J ends lost 6 bases and 8 bases respectively, with 14 bases between them. The CDR3 has 14 amino acids. CDR3 amino acids: CASRTAGSDSPLHF. The DNA of the CDR3 is TGTGCCAGCAGAACGGCCGGGAGTGATTCACCCCTCCACTTT.

The CDR3: CASSKSGSSGRANEQFF. For the CDR3, the DNA is TGTGCCAGTAGTAAATCGGGGAGTAGCGGGAGGGCCAATGAGCAGTTCTTC. The rearrangement uses TRBV19 and TRBJ2-1, with 11 bases lining up with TRBD2. The CDR3 contains 17 residues. Looked up from germline, CDR1 is LNHDA and CDR2 is SQIVND (reference sequence). J lost 6 bases, V lost 4 bases, and 11 bases had no gene match.

The CDR3 DNA sequence: TGTGCCAGCAGCTTGGATCTTCTAGCGGTGAGCACAGATACGCAGTATTTT. Amino acids: CASSLDLLAVSTDTQYF. The chain has TRBV5-4 and TRBJ2-3; 7 nucleotides match TRBD2. This CDR3 comprises 17 residues. V was pared by 0 bases and J by 0 bases, with 7 bases of the junction left unmatched. The germline gives CDR1 SGHNT, CDR2 YYREEE (reference sequence).

V is TRBV4-3 and J is TRBJ2-2, with 8 bases identical to TRBD2. The CDR3 sequence is 15 residues long. The ends lost 6 bases at V and 2 bases at J; junction bases unmatched: 5. Germline V gives CDR1 LGHNA, CDR2 YSLEER. CDR3 region: CASSGAGANTGELFF. The CDR3 bases are TGCGCCAGCAGTGGAGCGGGGGCAAACACCGGGGAGCTGTTTTTT.

V usage is TRBV9 and J usage is TRBJ1-3; no definite D call. Between the trimmed V and J ends, which lost 3 bases and 2 bases, there was a span of 21 bases. Germline CDR1 and CDR2: SGDLS and YYNGEE. The CDR3 is 18 amino acids. The CDR3 DNA follows: TGTGCCAGCAGCGCAAGGTCGGAGCCTAGCTCAGCTGGAAACACCATATATTTT. The encoded protein is CASSARSEPSSAGNTIYF.

The CDR3 protein is CASSLAQGQINEQFF. DNA of the CDR3: TGTGCCAGCAGCTTAGCGCAGGGACAGATCAATGAGCAGTTCTTC. V and J are TRBV7-9 and TRBJ2-1; 7 bases are a match to TRBD1. Losses at the gene ends were 0 bases for V and 6 bases for J; bases not matched to a gene: 5. Germline lookup yields CDR1 SEHNR and CDR2 FQNEAQ (reference sequence). This CDR3 contains 15 residues. Using reference TRBV7-9 and TRBJ2-1 for the parts outside the CDR3, the full variable domain is DTGVSQNPRHKITKRGQNVTFRCDPISEHNRLYWYRQTLGQGPEFLTYFQNEAQLEKSRLLSDRFSAERPKGSFSTLEIQRTEQGDSAMYLCASSLAQGQINEQFFGPGTRLTVL.

The sample holds one count of this clone. The chain joins TRBV5-8 to TRBJ1-5; tentatively, D is TRBD1 (6 bases). V was shortened by 1 base and J by 5 bases, with 10 bases between the two germline ends. The CDR3 extends over 14 amino acids. Germline loops: CDR1 SGHTS, CDR2 YDEGEE. CDR3 coding DNA: TGTGCCAGCAGCTTGACAGGGAACCATCAGCCCCAGCATTTT. Residues: CASSLTGNHQPQHF.

This chain links TRBV19 with TRBJ1-1, with 8 bases matching TRBD1. V lost 7 bases to trimming and J lost 3 bases; unmatched junction nucleotides: 10. CDR3 length equals 15 residues. CDR1 is LNHDA, CDR2 SQIVND, per germline (reference sequence). The chain's CDR3 is CASTSWTGRDTEAFF. The CDR3 nucleotides are TGTGCCAGTACCTCCTGGACAGGGAGGGACACTGAAGCTTTCTTT.

This chain links TRBV5-4 with TRBJ2-6, with D possibly being TRBD1 (5 bases). Per germline, CDR1 SGHNT and CDR2 YYREEE (reference sequence). V lost 9 bases, J lost 0 bases, and 19 bases lay in between. The CDR3 covers 17 residues. CDR3 sequence: CATSRGPPSSGANVLTF. The CDR3, as DNA: TGTGCCACCTCTAGGGGCCCCCCTTCCTCTGGGGCCAACGTCCTGACTTTC. Together with reference TRBV5-4 and TRBJ2-6, the CDR3 gives the full variable domain: ETGVTQSPTHLIKTRGQQVTLRCSSQSGHNTVSWYQQALGQGPQFIFQYYREEENGRGNFPPRFSGLQFPNYSSELNVNALELDDSALYLCATSRGPPSSGANVLTFGAGSRLTVL.

This sequence joins TRBV7-9 and TRBJ2-1; TRBD2 agrees at 9 bases. There are 15 residues in the CDR3. Germline assignment: CDR1 SEHNR and CDR2 FQNEAQ (reference sequence). After removal of 1 base from V and 8 bases from J, the junction contained 6 bases not matched to a gene. The CDR3 bases are TGTGCCAGCAGCTTAGGTAGCGGGGGCCTTTATGAGCAGTTCTTC. Translation gives CASSLGSGGLYEQFF.

This rearrangement joins TRBV6-5 to TRBJ2-3, with a tentative D call TRBD2 (6 bases). CDR3 size: 14 residues. The germline V gene has CDR1 MNHEY and CDR2 SVGAGI. Between the trimmed V and J ends, which lost 6 bases and 3 bases, there was a span of 13 bases. CDR3 residues: CASSLISGTDTQYF. The CDR3 DNA follows: TGTGCCAGCAGCCTAATAAGCGGGACAGATACGCAGTATTTT.

The rearrangement uses TRBV11-3 and TRBJ2-3; 10 bases line up with TRBD2. This CDR3 is 15 amino acids long. Trimming cost V 5 bases and J 1 base; bases outside gene matches: 3. The germline gives CDR1 SGHNT, CDR2 YENEEA. The CDR3 here is CASSIAGGGTDTQYF. As DNA, the CDR3 is TGTGCCAGCAGCATAGCGGGAGGAGGCACAGATACGCAGTATTTT.